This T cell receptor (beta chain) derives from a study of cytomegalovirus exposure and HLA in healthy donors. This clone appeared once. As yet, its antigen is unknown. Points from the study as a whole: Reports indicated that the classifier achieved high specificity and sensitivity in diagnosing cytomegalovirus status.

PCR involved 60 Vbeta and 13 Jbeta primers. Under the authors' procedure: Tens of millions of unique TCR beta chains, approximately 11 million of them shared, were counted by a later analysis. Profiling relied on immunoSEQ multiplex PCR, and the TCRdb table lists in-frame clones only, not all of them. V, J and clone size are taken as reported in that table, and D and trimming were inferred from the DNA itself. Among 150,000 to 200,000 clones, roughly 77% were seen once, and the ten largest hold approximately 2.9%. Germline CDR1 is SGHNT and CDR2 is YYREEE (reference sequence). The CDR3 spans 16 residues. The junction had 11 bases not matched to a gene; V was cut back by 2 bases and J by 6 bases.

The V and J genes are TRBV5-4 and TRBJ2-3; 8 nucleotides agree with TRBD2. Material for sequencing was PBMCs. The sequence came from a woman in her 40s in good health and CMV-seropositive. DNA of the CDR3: TGTGCCAGCAGCTTTGGGTTAGCGGGGACTCTGGATACGCAGTATTTT. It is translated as CASSFGLAGTLDTQYF. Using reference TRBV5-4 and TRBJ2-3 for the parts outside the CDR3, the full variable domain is ETGVTQSPTHLIKTRGQQVTLRCSSQSGHNTVSWYQQALGQGPQFIFQYYREEENGRGNFPPRFSGLQFPNYSSELNVNALELDDSALYLCASSFGLAGTLDTQYFGPGTRLTVL.